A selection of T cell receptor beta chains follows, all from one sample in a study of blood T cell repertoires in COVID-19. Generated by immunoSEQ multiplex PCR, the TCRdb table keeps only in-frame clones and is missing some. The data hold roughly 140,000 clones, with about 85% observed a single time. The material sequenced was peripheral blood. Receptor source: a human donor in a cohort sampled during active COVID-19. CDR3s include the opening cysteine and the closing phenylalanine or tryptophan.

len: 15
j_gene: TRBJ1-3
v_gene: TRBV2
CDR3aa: CASGWDRGSGNTIYF

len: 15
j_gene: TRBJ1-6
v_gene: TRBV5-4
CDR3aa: CASSLGQGYNSPLHF

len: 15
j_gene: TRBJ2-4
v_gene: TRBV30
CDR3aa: CAWSPPGLVKNIQYF

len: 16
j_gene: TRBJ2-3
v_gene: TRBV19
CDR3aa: CASSISGQVLTDTQYF

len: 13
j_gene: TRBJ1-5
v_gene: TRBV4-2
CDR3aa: CASSGTPNQPQHF

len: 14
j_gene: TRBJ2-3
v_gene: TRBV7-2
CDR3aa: CASSVGASTDTQYF

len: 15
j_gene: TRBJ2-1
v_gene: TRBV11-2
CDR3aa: CASSFDGSSYNEQFF

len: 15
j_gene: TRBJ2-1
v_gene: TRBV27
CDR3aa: CASSERQGAYNEQFF

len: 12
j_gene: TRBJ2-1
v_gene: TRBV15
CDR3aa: CATSSQVGEQFF

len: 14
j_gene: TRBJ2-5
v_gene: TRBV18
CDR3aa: CASSPRLAEETQYF

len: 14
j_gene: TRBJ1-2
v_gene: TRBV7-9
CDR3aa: CASSFGQGVDGYTF

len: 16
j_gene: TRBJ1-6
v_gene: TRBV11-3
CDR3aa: CASSSGGGSYNSPLHF

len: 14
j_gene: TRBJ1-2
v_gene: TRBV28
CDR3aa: CASSFGQGSTGYTF

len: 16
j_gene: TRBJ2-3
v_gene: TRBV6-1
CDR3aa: CASSERGATSTDTQYF

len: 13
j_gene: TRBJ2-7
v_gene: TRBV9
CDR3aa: CASSVSGTYEQYF

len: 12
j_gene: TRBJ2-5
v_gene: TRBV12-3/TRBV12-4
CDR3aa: CASSLWGGTQYF

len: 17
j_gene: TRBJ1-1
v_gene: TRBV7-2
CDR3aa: CASSLRTGGGVSTEAFF

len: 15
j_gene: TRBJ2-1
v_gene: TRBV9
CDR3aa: CASSPRVDSYNEQFF

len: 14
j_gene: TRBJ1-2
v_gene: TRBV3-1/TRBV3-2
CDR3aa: CASSQEAGNYGYTF

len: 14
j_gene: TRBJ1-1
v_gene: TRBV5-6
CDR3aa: CASSQTGVTTEAFF

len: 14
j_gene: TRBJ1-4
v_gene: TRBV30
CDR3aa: CAWTPGVTNEKLFF

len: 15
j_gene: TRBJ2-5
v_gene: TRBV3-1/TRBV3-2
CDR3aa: CASSQEWGTGETQYF

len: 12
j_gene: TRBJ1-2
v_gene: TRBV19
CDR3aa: CASEPGGYGYTF

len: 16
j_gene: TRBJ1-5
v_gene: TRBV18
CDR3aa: CASSLPGQGANQPQHF

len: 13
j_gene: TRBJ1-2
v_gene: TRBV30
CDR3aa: CAWNGQASDGYTF

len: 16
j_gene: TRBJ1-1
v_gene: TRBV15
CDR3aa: CATSRGDGAPDTEAFF

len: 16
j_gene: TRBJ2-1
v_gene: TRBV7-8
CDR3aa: CASSLRDRVASNEQFF

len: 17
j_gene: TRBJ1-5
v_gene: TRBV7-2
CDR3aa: CASSSPKRGRGHQPQHF

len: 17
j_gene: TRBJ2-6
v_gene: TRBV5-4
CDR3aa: CASSHGQGASGANVLTF

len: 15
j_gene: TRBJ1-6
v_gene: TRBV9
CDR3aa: CASSVQAGTNSPLHF

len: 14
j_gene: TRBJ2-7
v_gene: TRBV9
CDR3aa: CASSGSGGWDEQYF